This TCR beta chain was sequenced in a study of T cells in Graves' hyperthyroidism and ophthalmopathy. Amplified regions were TCR beta CDR3 sequences from RNA transcripts. Using the HTBI primer set, a first-round RT-PCR was run on the TCR CDR3. TCRdb fed the multiplex PCR reads into MiXCR, producing one record per CDR3 protein. The sample has hundreds of thousands of distinct CDR3 sequences; around 24% are singletons. This clonotype came up once. Each 10 ml fresh peripheral blood draw supplied the PBMCs. Germline-derived CDR1 and CDR2 are KGHDR and SFDVKD. With 3 bases removed from V and 0 bases from J, the gap between germline ends came to 5 bases. CDR3 length: 13 amino acids.

This clonotype was obtained from a woman aged 30 to 39 with Graves' ophthalmopathy. V and J are TRBV24-1 and TRBJ2-7; D not certain. Sequencing input: blood. The CDR3 spells CATSDEDSYEQYF. The CDR3 nucleotides read TGTGCCACCAGTGATGAGGACTCCTACGAGCAGTACTTC.